Below are 19 T cell receptor beta chains sequenced from a single sample in a study of shared clonotypes between healthy human individuals. The data were produced by immunoSEQ multiplex PCR, yet TCRdb's version contains in-frame clones alone and is incomplete. The sample consists of over 2 million clones, approximately 95% of them appearing once. The sequencing sample was made of naive CD4+ T cells sorted from blood. The sample's subset: CD45RA+ positively selected. The receptors here all came from a man aged 18-30 years in good health.

Points on this clone: The same CDR3 is also encoded by other DNA sequences in this sample. The chain joins TRBV27 to TRBJ2-2, with 13 bases aligning to TRBD2. J gave up 4 bases and V 2 bases, and 1 base lay outside the gene matches. The germline gives CDR1 MNHEY, CDR2 SMNVEV (reference sequence). The CDR3 is 16 residues long. CDR3 DNA sequence: TGTGCCAGCAGTTTAAGACTAGCGGGGGGCACCGGGGAGCTGTTTTTT. Translation gives CASSLRLAGGTGELFF.

The CDR3 sequence: CASSLVGLAGDTQYF. DNA for the CDR3: TGTGCCAGCAGTTTAGTCGGACTAGCGGGGGATACGCAGTATTTT. The genes are TRBV28 and TRBJ2-3; 12 bases align to TRBD2. V gave up 2 bases and J gave up 6 bases; unmatched junction bases: 3. This CDR3 spans 15 amino acids. CDR1 and CDR2 (germline): MDHEN, SYDVKM.

The CDR3 DNA follows: TGCGCCAGCAGCTCGGGGGTCCTGGAAACTGAAGCTTTCTTT. This codes for CASSSGVLETEAFF. The V call is TRBV5-1, the J call TRBJ1-1; tentative D call: TRBD1 (5 bases). The ends were cut back, 3 bases at V and 5 bases at J, with 14 bases in the middle. The CDR3 covers 14 residues. Germline V gene data show CDR1 as SGHRS and CDR2 as YFSETQ.

The chain carries TRBV11-3 and TRBJ2-1; possible D gene TRBD2, 5 bases. The CDR3 length is 16 residues. Germline CDR1 reads SGHNT; CDR2 reads YENEEA. V lost 1 base and J 0 bases, leaving 10 bases between the germline ends. The CDR3 DNA reads as TGTGCCAGCAGCTTAGGGGCCGGGGTCTCCTACAATGAGCAGTTCTTC. Translating gives CASSLGAGVSYNEQFF.

The chain combines TRBV12-5 with TRBJ2-7; the D is unclear. Germline CDR1 and CDR2: LGHNT and FRNRAP. V was pared by 4 bases and J by 2 bases, with 6 bases between. The CDR3 extends over 12 amino acids. The DNA of the CDR3 is TGTGCTAGTGGTTCGCTAACCTACGAGCAGTACTTC. Translated: CASGSLTYEQYF.

CDR3 loop: CASSFSSGALGSYEQYF. The DNA for the CDR3 is TGTGCCAGCAGTTTCAGTTCAGGGGCCCTTGGCTCCTACGAGCAGTACTTC. The V gene is TRBV27, the J gene TRBJ2-7; TRBD1 might be the D (6 bases). Germline V gene data show CDR1 as MNHEY and CDR2 as SMNVEV (reference sequence). This CDR3 has 17 residues. Deletions cut 3 bases from V and 0 bases from J, with 18 bases between.

About this clone itself: Other DNA sequences in the same sample also yield this CDR3. V gene TRBV15 combines with J gene TRBJ2-5, with D tentatively TRBD2 (6 bases). This CDR3 comprises 13 residues. V was cut by 3 bases and J by 4 bases, with 9 bases left in between. Germline CDR1 and CDR2: LNHNV and YYDKDF (reference sequence). DNA for the CDR3: TGTGCCACCAGCAGGGGGGGTGGAGAGACCCAGTACTTC. It yields the protein CATSRGGGETQYF. Variable domain in full (rest from reference TRBV15 and TRBJ2-5): DAMVIQNPRYQVTQFGKPVTLSCSQTLNHNVMYWYQQKSSQAPKLLFHYYDKDFNNEADTPDNFQSRRPNTSFCFLDIRSPGLGDTAMYLCATSRGGGETQYFGPGTRLLVL.

This clone appeared once. The V call is TRBV28, the J call TRBJ1-6; 7 bases agree with TRBD1. V shed 5 bases and J 13 bases; nucleotides not matched to a gene: 17. The CDR3 has 16 amino acids. The germline CDR1 and CDR2 sequences are MDHEN and SYDVKM. CDR3: CASSPPPGQVSFPLHF. The CDR3 region has the DNA TGTGCCAGCAGTCCACCCCCTGGACAGGTCTCGTTCCCCCTCCACTTT.

The chain has TRBV19 and TRBJ2-5; 9 positions match TRBD2. The V segment lost 5 bases and the J segment 1 base; nucleotides outside the gene matches: 8. This CDR3 has 16 residues. The V gene's germline CDR1 is LNHDA and CDR2 SQIVND (reference sequence). The CDR3 nucleotides are TGTGCCAGTAGTTTGTGGGCTAGCGGGATCCAAGAGACCCAGTACTTC. Its translation: CASSLWASGIQETQYF.

The chain employs TRBV7-8 and TRBJ1-2; 7 bases fit TRBD1. V shed 2 bases, J shed 0 bases, and the junction held 3 bases outside the gene matches. Germline-derived CDR1 and CDR2 are SGHVS and FQNEAQ. This CDR3 has 15 amino acids. CDR3 bases: TGTGCCAGCAGCTTAAGGGGGCATCCTAACTATGGCTACACCTTC. Translation gives CASSLRGHPNYGYTF.

This rearrangement joins TRBV5-4 to TRBJ2-1, with TRBD2 identical over 9 bases. With 4 bases clipped from V and 8 bases from J, the junction kept 13 bases outside the gene matches. The germline V gene has CDR1 SGHNT and CDR2 YYREEE (reference sequence). This CDR3 region has 16 residues. CDR3 in amino acids: CASSPGGAGGHDEQFF. The CDR3 nucleotides are TGTGCCAGCAGCCCTGGCGGGGCGGGGGGGCATGATGAGCAGTTCTTC.

The V and J genes are TRBV6-4 and TRBJ1-6; 7 nucleotides agree with TRBD1. The length of the CDR3 is 18 residues. Germline values: CDR1 MRHNA, CDR2 SNTAGT. Losses at the gene ends were 0 bases for V and 7 bases for J; bases not matched to a gene: 12. The CDR3 nucleotides are TGTGCCAGCAGTGACTCAGTTTACCGGGACAGACTAAATTCACCCCTCCACTTT. The encoded protein is CASSDSVYRDRLNSPLHF.

This clone was found once. The V call is TRBV10-3, the J call TRBJ1-2; D is ambiguous. The CDR3 loop spans 14 amino acids. V was shortened by 0 bases and J by 7 bases, with 12 bases between the two germline ends. Germline CDR1 and CDR2: ENHRY and SYGVKD. This chain's CDR3 is CAISESRTNGGYTF. DNA of the CDR3: TGTGCCATCAGTGAGTCACGGACGAACGGTGGCTACACCTTC.

The rearrangement links TRBV7-6 to TRBJ1-5; D uncertain. V was pared by 5 bases and J by 6 bases, with 11 bases between. The CDR3 is 13 residues long. The germline CDR1 and CDR2 sequences are SGHVS and FNYEAQ. The CDR3 protein is CASSPTVGQPQHF. The CDR3 region has the DNA TGTGCCAGCAGCCCCACAGTGGGTCAGCCCCAGCATTTT.

This clone showed up just once. The V and J genes are TRBV5-1 and TRBJ1-2, with TRBD1 identical over 9 bases. After removal of 4 bases from V and 6 bases from J, the junction contained 4 bases not matched to a gene. The V gene's germline CDR1 is SGHRS and CDR2 YFSETQ. This CDR3 has 13 amino acids. CDR3 loop: CASSAGQGHGYTF. The CDR3 region has the DNA TGCGCCAGCAGCGCAGGACAGGGGCATGGCTACACCTTC.

The chain recombines TRBV9 with TRBJ2-5; TRBD1 or TRBD2 may be the D gene (5 bases each). Germline V gene sequence: CDR1 SGDLS, CDR2 YYNGEE. V lost 0 bases to trimming and J lost 3 bases, with 12 bases between them. This CDR3 spans 15 amino acids. This CDR3 is CASSVAPGTEETQYF. CDR3 nucleotides: TGTGCCAGCAGCGTAGCCCCCGGGACGGAAGAGACCCAGTACTTC.

The chain carries TRBV6-5 and TRBJ2-7; D may match TRBD1 or TRBD2 (5 bases each). V lost 6 bases to trimming and J lost 2 bases, with 14 bases between them. The CDR3 is made up of 14 amino acids. Looked up from germline, CDR1 is MNHEY and CDR2 is SVGAGI. The CDR3 sequence: CASSRYEGTYEQYF. As DNA, the CDR3 is TGTGCCAGCAGCAGATATGAGGGGACCTACGAGCAGTACTTC.

The CDR3 sequence is CASSLEVALVYNEQFF. The CDR3 DNA reads as TGTGCCAGCAGCTTAGAGGTAGCGCTAGTATACAATGAGCAGTTCTTC. The rearrangement joins TRBV11-2 to TRBJ2-1, with D possibly TRBD2 on 5 matching bases. V lost 0 bases, J lost 4 bases, and 13 bases lay in between. This CDR3 has 16 residues. Germline V lookup: CDR1 SGHAT, CDR2 FQNNGV.

The V call is TRBV5-1, the J call TRBJ2-1, with 7 bases matching TRBD2. This CDR3 spans 15 amino acids. Trimming cost V 1 base and J 0 bases; bases outside gene matches: 1. The germline V gene encodes CDR1 SGHRS and CDR2 YFSETQ. The CDR3 loop is CASSLWGGSYNEQFF. The CDR3 region has the DNA TGCGCCAGCAGCTTGTGGGGGGGCTCCTACAATGAGCAGTTCTTC.